This T cell receptor beta chain emerged from a study of OX40 agonist ivuxolimab in advanced cancers. The data were produced by immunoSEQ multiplex PCR, yet TCRdb's version contains in-frame clones alone and is incomplete. The data show around 62,000 clones, with roughly 87% seen just once and 10% to 15% held by the top ten. This CDR3 has 14 residues. V shed 2 bases, J shed 11 bases, and the junction held 6 bases outside the gene matches. Per the germline V gene, CDR1 is SGHDN and CDR2 is FVKESK. The chain is built from TRBV14 and TRBJ2-1; TRBD2 aligns across 10 bases. The material was CD4+ or CD8+ T cells sorted from blood, obtained in a trial of the OX40 agonist ivuxolimab. This clonotype originated in an adult with an advanced solid tumor such as melanoma, head and neck, liver or kidney cancer. The DNA for the CDR3 is TGTGCCAGCAGCCAAAGCGGGAGGGCCGACCAGCAGTTCTTC. This gives the protein CASSQSGRADQQFF.